This entry lists 12 T cell receptor beta chains sequenced from one sample in a study of STAT3 mutations in large granular lymphocyte leukemia (dated by TCRdb to the late 2010s). Findings and caveats that apply to the study as a whole: Every T-LGLL patient showed at least one immunodominant TCRbeta clonotype, and about half showed multiple immunodominant subclonotypes.

No cognate antigen is known for these TCRs. Library generation was performed with the immunoSEQ multiplex PCR assay. In its TCRdb copy, this immuneACCESS table keeps in-frame sequences only and misses some clones. Where compared with another copy, unresolved V genes explain less than half of these, and the others have no known cause. A total of 10,000 to 15,000 clones appear in this sample, 76% of them only once. Of the sample, about 50% falls within the top ten clones. Sequenced: peripheral blood mononuclear cells. These receptors were taken from a man in his fifties or sixties with T-cell large granular lymphocyte leukemia. Some clones in this sample may be carry-over from other donors' samples. The age is the age at diagnosis.

V is TRBV2 and J is TRBJ2-7; D unclear. The CDR3 runs 11 residues. Germline CDR1 reads SNHLY; CDR2 reads FYNNEI. With 1 base removed from V and 12 bases from J, the gap between germline ends came to 10 bases. The CDR3 DNA sequence: TGTGCCAGCAGTGAAGTTGCCGCAACGTACTTC. Translating gives CASSEVAATYF.

The chain has TRBV6-5 and TRBJ2-7; the D is unclear. Germline loops: CDR1 MNHEY, CDR2 SVGAGI. Deletions cut 0 bases from V and 3 bases from J, with 9 bases between. The CDR3 spans 14 residues. For the CDR3, the DNA is TGTGCCAGCAGTTACTCGACGGCGGACTACGAGCAGTACTTC. This sequence encodes CASSYSTADYEQYF.

The chain links TRBV18 to TRBJ1-5; TRBD1 matches 9 bases. CDR1 KGHSH and CDR2 LQKENI come from the germline V gene. The CDR3 length is 16 residues. The ends lost 3 bases at V and 4 bases at J; junction bases unmatched: 7. CDR3 amino acids: CASSPRTGAGNQPQHF. The DNA for the CDR3 is TGTGCCAGCTCACCGAGGACAGGGGCAGGGAATCAGCCCCAGCATTTT.

This clone was seen more than once but under ten times. The rearrangement uses TRBV6-1 and TRBJ1-1, with D hard to call. V lost 2 bases, J lost 1 base, and 8 bases lay in between. The CDR3 contains 14 residues. CDR1 is MNHNS and CDR2 is SASEGT in the germline V gene. CDR3 sequence: CASSERGKNTEAFF. Written as DNA, the CDR3 is TGTGCCAGCAGTGAACGGGGAAAGAACACTGAAGCTTTCTTT.

The gene calls are TRBV5-4 and TRBJ2-7; D gene unclear. Trimming pared 0 bases from V and 4 bases from J, leaving 14 bases between. CDR1 and CDR2 (germline): SGHNT, YYREEE (reference sequence). The CDR3 has 15 amino acids. The chain's CDR3 is CASSLEQRTDYEQYF. CDR3 in DNA: TGTGCCAGCAGCTTGGAACAACGCACGGATTACGAGCAGTACTTC. The variable domain in full, completed from reference TRBV5-4 and TRBJ2-7, reads ETGVTQSPTHLIKTRGQQVTLRCSSQSGHNTVSWYQQALGQGPQFIFQYYREEENGRGNFPPRFSGLQFPNYSSELNVNALELDDSALYLCASSLEQRTDYEQYFGPGTRLTVT.

The CDR3 nucleotides are TGTGCCAGCAGCTCCGGGACAGTTCAAGAGACCCAGTACTTC. As protein: CASSSGTVQETQYF. The chain links TRBV5-6 to TRBJ2-5; 7 positions match TRBD1. CDR1 is SGHDT, CDR2 YYEEEE, per germline. Trimming cost V 3 bases and J 2 bases; bases outside gene matches: 4. The CDR3 spans 14 residues.

V is TRBV7-8 and J is TRBJ1-2; perhaps TRBD1 as D (6 bases). The CDR3 runs 13 residues. The V end was cut by 2 bases, the J end by 8 bases, with 12 bases between. The germline V gene encodes CDR1 SGHVS and CDR2 FQNEAQ. The CDR3 here is CASSLRDMRGYTF. As DNA, the CDR3 is TGTGCCAGCAGCTTAAGGGACATGCGGGGCTACACCTTC.

This chain joins TRBV19 and TRBJ1-2; a possible D gene is TRBD1 (6 bases). V shed 7 bases and J shed 5 bases, with 20 bases lying between them. The CDR3 consists of 15 residues. CDR1 and CDR2 (germline): LNHDA, SQIVND (reference sequence). CDR3 sequence (DNA): TGTGCCAGTATCCCTCGGACAGAGCTTTTTTATGGCTACACCTTC. It yields the protein CASIPRTELFYGYTF.

This chain uses TRBV27 with TRBJ2-2; D not certain. CDR1 and CDR2 from the germline V gene are MNHEY and SMNVEV (reference sequence). Between the trimmed V and J ends, which lost 4 bases and 1 base, there was a span of 13 bases. The CDR3 has 16 residues. The CDR3, as DNA: TGTGCCAGCAGTTCGTCAGAGCTCGAGAACACCGGGGAGCTGTTTTTT. Translating gives CASSSSELENTGELFF.

The V call is TRBV5-4, the J call TRBJ2-1, with D perhaps TRBD1 (6 bases). The CDR3 has 14 residues. Trimming removed 4 bases from V and 6 bases from J, with 14 bases in between. Germline V gene sequence: CDR1 SGHNT, CDR2 YYREEE (reference sequence). The CDR3 region is CASSPPGQRNEQFF. In DNA form, the CDR3 reads TGTGCCAGCAGCCCCCCGGGACAACGCAATGAGCAGTTCTTC.

V gene TRBV5-4 combines with J gene TRBJ1-3; TRBD1 is a possible D gene (6 bases). Germline V lookup: CDR1 SGHNT, CDR2 YYREEE (reference sequence). V was pared by 4 bases and J by 0 bases, with 11 bases between. This CDR3 contains 15 residues. The CDR3 DNA reads TGTGCCAGCAGCCTCCGGACAGTCTCTGGAAACACCATATATTTT. Protein: CASSLRTVSGNTIYF.

The chain is built from TRBV6-1 and TRBJ1-2, with 7 bases lining up with TRBD1. The V segment lost 4 bases and the J segment 0 bases; nucleotides outside the gene matches: 8. The germline V gene encodes CDR1 MNHNS and CDR2 SASEGT. CDR3 length: 16 residues. In nucleotides, the CDR3 is TGTGCCAGCAGTGGGCTCCCTGGGACAGCTAACTATGGCTACACCTTC. Translated, it gives CASSGLPGTANYGYTF.